This T cell receptor beta chain stems from a study of vaccination and CD4 T cells after COVID-19 (dated by TCRdb to between 2021 and 2023). Regarding the research as a whole: Convalescent patients had a positive SARS-CoV-2 result on nasal swab PCR, and of these patients, fewer than ten had mild disease and one had severe disease. The convalescent cohort comprised six males and four females, including two Hispanic individuals, seven Caucasians, two Asians and one multiracial person. Two doses of either the Pfizer-BioNTech BNT162b2 vaccine (n=8) or the Moderna mRNA-1273 vaccine (n=2) were administered to participants. Post-COVID blood samples from convalescent patients were collected a median of roughly 100 days after diagnosis, with a range of roughly 35 to 180 days. Post-vaccine blood samples were obtained a median of around 74 days after the second vaccine dose, with a range of about 12 to 241 days. For stimulating the cultures, overlapping spike peptide pools were used, derived from SARS-CoV-2 as well as from the common cold coronaviruses HCoV-NL63, HCoV-OC43 and HCoV-229E. In control cultures, a CEFX viral epitope pool was used as positive control, an HIV-1 Nef peptide pool was used as negative control, or no peptide was added. In 10 COVID-19 convalescent patients and a few infection-naive healthy vaccine recipients, researchers compared the spike-specific CD4+ TCR repertoire from before mRNA vaccination with the repertoire from after. General findings and caveats noted by the study authors: Of the vaccine-specific clones found in convalescent patients, nearly all (304 of 307) were mono-reactive for SARS-CoV-2 spike instead of being cross-reactive with common cold coronaviruses. An increase in the median number of SARS-CoV-2-reactive clonotypes from approximately 23 after infection to some 38 after vaccination was observed, but the change was not found to be significant. Among the post-vaccine SARS-CoV-2-reactive clones in convalescent patients, a median approximately 90% showed up only after vaccination, which suggests vaccine-specific priming. Relatively few convalescent patients were included in the study, and early timepoints after natural infection were not analyzed.

The CDR3 sequence holds 12 residues, the cysteine and phenylalanine included. Left in the record is the CDR3 DNA by itself, 36 bases read in frame from the first base. The germline V gene sets CDR1 to LGHNT and CDR2 to FRNRAP. The germline ends are 13 bases apart after V is trimmed by 7 bases and J by 8 bases. The treatment or condition label corresponds to: approximately nine-day PBMC culture with coronavirus spike peptide pools or control peptides (ViraFEST assay). To expand antigen-specific T cells with peptide pools and then pick out the expanded clonotypes through TCR sequencing, the study relied on the ViraFEST assay. Positive SARS-CoV-2 PCR tests in the convalescent patients dated from March to December 2020, before Alpha, Beta and Delta variants emerged in the United States. Each well held roughly 2.2 million PBMCs cultured in IMDM containing approximately 5% human AB serum and approximately 9.8 IU/ml IL-2, with around 9.2 ug/ml peptide pools added. On days 3 and 7, half of the culture medium was replaced with fresh IL-2-containing medium. CD4+ T cells were isolated after 10 days of culture through negative selection using the EasySep CD4+ T cell isolation kit. Ficoll-Paque Plus gradient centrifugation was used to isolate PBMCs from whole blood, and the isolated PBMCs were then either used fresh or cryopreserved at -140C. Culture conditions were generally each tested in triplicate wells.

The library relied on PCR. DNA from cultured CD4+ T cells was subjected to TCR sequencing with the Oncomine TCR Beta short-read assay at the Johns Hopkins FTIC core. Genomic DNA was extracted from the cultured CD4+ T cells with the QIAamp micro DNA kit. The Oncomine TCR Beta libraries from cultured CD4+ T cells were pooled using unique dual indexes and then sequenced on an Illumina iSeq 100. Under the source paper's analysis protocol: Non-productive sequences were filtered out, and CDR3s that did not start with C, did not end with F or W, or were shorter than 7 amino acids were discarded. The MANAFEST web application identified antigen-specific clonotypes by comparing peptide-stimulated wells against reference wells and other culture wells. For a clone to be called positive, the clone needed an FDR below 0.05, an odds ratio above 5, and a productive frequency above 0.1% in at least two of three replicate wells. Cross-reactive clonotypes were defined as significantly expanded in both SARS-CoV-2 spike wells and at least one common cold coronavirus spike condition. Similarity between CDR3 sequences was evaluated in R version 3.6.1 using Levenshtein distances (stringdist) and unrooted phylogenetic trees (ape). TCRdb redid the processing of the public reads, applying fastp at Q25 and MiXCR, and retained in-frame beta chains. Identical CDR3 proteins give one entry, which carries the most common genes and DNA. V and J calls and clone size were set by TCRdb, not the authors. Present in this sample are about 15,000 distinct CDR3 sequences, 52% of which were seen just once. Less than 7.5% of the sample belongs to the ten largest clones.

As to this clonotype: Its antigen is currently not known. No base quality values were provided; no much bigger clone lies one nucleotide off.

The clonotype comes from a human donor who had recovered from COVID-19. The sequenced sample was CD4+ T cells from blood, cultured in vitro. Recombination linked TRBV12-5 to TRBJ2-3; the D region is possibly TRBD1 or TRBD2, each matching across 6 bases. The DNA reads TGTGCTAGTGCTACTGAGGGGGGTACGCAGTATTTT. This sequence encodes CASATEGGTQYF.